The clone carrying this TCR beta chain was observed a handful of times. MiXCR, applied by TCRdb to the 5' RACE reads, yields one record per CDR3 protein. The data show some 150,000 distinct CDR3 sequences, about 23% seen once. The entry originates in a study of T-cell memory formation after mild COVID-19. Trimming pared 0 bases from V and 0 bases from J, leaving 6 bases between. This CDR3 has 15 amino acids. Per germline, CDR1 MGHRA and CDR2 YSYEKL. V usage is TRBV4-1 and J usage is TRBJ1-5; D is uncertain. Material: PBMCs or a T cell subset sorted from them (not recorded which). This sequence was found in an adult woman who had mild COVID-19 (a few samples of this study predate the infection). Cell type and time point are not known. The CDR3 protein is CASSQDPYSNQPQHF. CDR3 DNA: TGCGCCAGCAGCCAAGATCCCTATAGCAATCAGCCCCAGCATTTT.